This TCR beta chain stems from a study of neoadjuvant anti-PD-1 for oral cavity cancer. Blood libraries mostly used around 500 ng genomic DNA, six replicates each. Assay: immunoSEQ multiplex PCR; the TCRdb copy retains only in-frame clones and omits some. The table lists approximately 83,000 clones, roughly 80% of them singletons. The length of the CDR3 is 15 residues. V lost 2 bases and J lost 6, with 17 bases in between. CDR1 MNHEY and CDR2 SVGAGI come from the germline V gene. The chain uses TRBV6-5 and TRBJ2-7; perhaps TRBD1 as D (6 bases). This TCR derives from a person between 35 and 79 years old with oral cavity squamous cell carcinoma. This specimen was PBMCs, taken before nivolumab (anti-PD-1) treatment. In DNA form, the CDR3 reads TGTGCCAGCAGTTACCTCAGTCCAGGGGCGAGCGAGCAGTACTTC. It codes for CASSYLSPGASEQYF.